This TCR beta chain is from a study of blood T cell repertoires in COVID-19. In the original workflow: Amplification of reference gene primers was used by the study to estimate nucleated cell counts. Method: immunoSEQ multiplex PCR; TCRdb's copy keeps in-frame clones and lacks some. Clone size and the V and J calls come from that table; the DNA yielded D and trimming. The sample has tens of thousands of clones, around 84% seen once. Germline values: CDR1 GTSNPN, CDR2 SVGIG (reference sequence). V lost 7 bases, J lost 9 bases, and 5 bases stayed unmatched. This CDR3 is built from 12 residues. The chain recombines TRBV30 with TRBJ2-1; 11 nucleotides align to TRBD2. Sequenced sample: peripheral blood. The receptor's source is a man older than 75 with acute or convalescent COVID-19. The DNA for the CDR3 is TGTGCCTCGCTAGCGGGAGGCGCTGAGCAGTTCTTC. Encoded protein: CASLAGGAEQFF.